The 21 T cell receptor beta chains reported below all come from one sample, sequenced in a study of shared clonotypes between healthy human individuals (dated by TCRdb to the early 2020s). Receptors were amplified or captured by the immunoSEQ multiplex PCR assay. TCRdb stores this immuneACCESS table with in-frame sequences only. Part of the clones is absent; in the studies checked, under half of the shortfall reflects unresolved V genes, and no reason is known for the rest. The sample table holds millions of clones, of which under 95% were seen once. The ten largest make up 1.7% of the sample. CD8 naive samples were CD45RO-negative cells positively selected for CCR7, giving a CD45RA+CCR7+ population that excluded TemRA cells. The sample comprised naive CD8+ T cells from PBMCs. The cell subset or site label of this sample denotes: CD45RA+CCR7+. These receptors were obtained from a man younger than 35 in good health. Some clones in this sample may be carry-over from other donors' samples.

The chain's CDR3 is CASSFMLAYEQYF. As DNA, the CDR3 is TGTGCCAGCAGTTTTATGCTAGCCTACGAGCAGTACTTC. The chain uses TRBV27 and TRBJ2-7; D is undetermined. Per the germline V gene, CDR1 is MNHEY and CDR2 is SMNVEV (reference sequence). Deletions cut 3 bases from V and 2 bases from J, with 8 bases between. This CDR3 is 13 amino acids long.

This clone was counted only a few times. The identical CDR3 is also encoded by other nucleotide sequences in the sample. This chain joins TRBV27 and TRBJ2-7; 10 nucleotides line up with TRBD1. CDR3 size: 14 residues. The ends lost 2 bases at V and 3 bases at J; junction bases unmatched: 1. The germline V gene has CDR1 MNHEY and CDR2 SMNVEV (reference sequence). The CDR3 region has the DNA TGTGCCAGCAGTTTAAGGGACAGGGGCTACGAGCAGTACTTC. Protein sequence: CASSLRDRGYEQYF.

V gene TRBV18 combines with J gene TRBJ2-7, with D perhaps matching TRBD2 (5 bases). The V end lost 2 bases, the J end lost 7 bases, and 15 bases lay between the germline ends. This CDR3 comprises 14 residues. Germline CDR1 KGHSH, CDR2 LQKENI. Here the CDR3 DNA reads TGTGCCAGCTCACCAGGGAGCGGCTTTTGGGAGCAGTACTTC. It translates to CASSPGSGFWEQYF.

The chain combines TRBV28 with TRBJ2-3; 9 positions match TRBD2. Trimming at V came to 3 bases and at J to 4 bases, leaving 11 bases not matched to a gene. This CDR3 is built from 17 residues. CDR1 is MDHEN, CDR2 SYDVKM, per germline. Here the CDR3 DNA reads TGTGCCAGCAGTTTCGTTCTAGCGGGACTCGGGCCAGATACGCAGTATTTT. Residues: CASSFVLAGLGPDTQYF.

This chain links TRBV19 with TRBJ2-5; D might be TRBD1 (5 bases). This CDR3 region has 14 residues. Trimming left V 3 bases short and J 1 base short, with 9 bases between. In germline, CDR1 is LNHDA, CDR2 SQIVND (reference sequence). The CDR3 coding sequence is TGTGCCAGTAGTATCCCCAGGGCCCAAGAGACCCAGTACTTC. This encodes CASSIPRAQETQYF.

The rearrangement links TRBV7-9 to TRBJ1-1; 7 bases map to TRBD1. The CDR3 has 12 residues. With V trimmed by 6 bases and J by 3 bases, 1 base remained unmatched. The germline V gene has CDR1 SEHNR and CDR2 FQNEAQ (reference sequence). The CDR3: CASRQGYTEAFF. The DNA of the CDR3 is TGTGCCAGCAGACAGGGGTACACTGAAGCTTTCTTT.

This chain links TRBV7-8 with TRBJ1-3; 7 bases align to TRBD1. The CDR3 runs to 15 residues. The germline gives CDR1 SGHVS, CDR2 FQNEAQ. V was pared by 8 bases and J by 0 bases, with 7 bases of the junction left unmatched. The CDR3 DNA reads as TGTGCCAGCCGCAGGGGGGAAAACTCTGGAAACACCATATATTTT. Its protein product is CASRRGENSGNTIYF.

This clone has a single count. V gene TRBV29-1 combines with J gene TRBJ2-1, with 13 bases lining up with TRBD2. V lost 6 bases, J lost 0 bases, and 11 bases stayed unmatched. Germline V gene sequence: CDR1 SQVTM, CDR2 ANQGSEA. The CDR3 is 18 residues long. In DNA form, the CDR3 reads TGCAGCGTGGGGGGACTAGCGGGATACCCGGGCTCCTACAATGAGCAGTTCTTC. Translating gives CSVGGLAGYPGSYNEQFF.

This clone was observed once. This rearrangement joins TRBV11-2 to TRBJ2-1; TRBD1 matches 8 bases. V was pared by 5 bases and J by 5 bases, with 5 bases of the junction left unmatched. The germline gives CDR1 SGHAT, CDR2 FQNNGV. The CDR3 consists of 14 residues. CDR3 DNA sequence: TGTGCCAGCAGCGGACAGGGTGAGGACAATGAGCAGTTCTTC. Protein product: CASSGQGEDNEQFF.

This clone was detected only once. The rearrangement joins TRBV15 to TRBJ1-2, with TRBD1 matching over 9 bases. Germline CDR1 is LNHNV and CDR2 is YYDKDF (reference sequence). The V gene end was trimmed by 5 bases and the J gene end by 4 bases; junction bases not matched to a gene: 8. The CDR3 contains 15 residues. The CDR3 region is CATSPRTGAGYGYTF. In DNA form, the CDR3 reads TGTGCCACCAGCCCACGGACAGGGGCGGGCTATGGCTACACCTTC.

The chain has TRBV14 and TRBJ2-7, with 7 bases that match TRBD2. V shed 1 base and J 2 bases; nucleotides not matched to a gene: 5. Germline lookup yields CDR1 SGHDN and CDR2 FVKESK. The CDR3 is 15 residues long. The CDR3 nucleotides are TGTGCCAGCAGCCAAGGACCTGGACTAGCCTACGAGCAGTACTTC. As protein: CASSQGPGLAYEQYF.

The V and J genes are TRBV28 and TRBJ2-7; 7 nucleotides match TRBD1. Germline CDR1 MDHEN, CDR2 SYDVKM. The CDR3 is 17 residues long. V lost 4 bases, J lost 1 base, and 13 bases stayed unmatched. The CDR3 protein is CASSSRRGGLGSYEQYF. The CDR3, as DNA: TGTGCCAGCAGTTCCCGTCGAGGGGGCCTAGGGTCCTACGAGCAGTACTTC. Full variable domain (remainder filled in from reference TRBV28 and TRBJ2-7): DVKVTQSSRYLVKRTGEKVFLECVQDMDHENMFWYRQDPGLGLRLIYFSYDVKMKEKGDIPEGYSVSREKKERFSLILESASTNQTSMYLCASSSRRGGLGSYEQYFGPGTRLTVT.

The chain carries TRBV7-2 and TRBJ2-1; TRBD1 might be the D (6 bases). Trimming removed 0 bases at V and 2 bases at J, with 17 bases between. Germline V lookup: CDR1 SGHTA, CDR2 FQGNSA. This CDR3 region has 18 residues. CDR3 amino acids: CASSLAIVRAGAYNEQFF. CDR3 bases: TGTGCCAGCAGCTTAGCGATCGTAAGGGCAGGGGCCTACAATGAGCAGTTCTTC.

The CDR3 nucleotides read TGTGCCAGCAGCACCCGACTAGCGGGAGTGGGCTCCTACAATGAGCAGTTCTTC. Residues: CASSTRLAGVGSYNEQFF. The chain carries TRBV7-2 and TRBJ2-1; 12 bases align to TRBD2. This CDR3 comprises 18 residues. The germline V gene has CDR1 SGHTA and CDR2 FQGNSA. The V and J ends lost 5 bases and 0 bases, in that order; junction bases with no gene match: 8.

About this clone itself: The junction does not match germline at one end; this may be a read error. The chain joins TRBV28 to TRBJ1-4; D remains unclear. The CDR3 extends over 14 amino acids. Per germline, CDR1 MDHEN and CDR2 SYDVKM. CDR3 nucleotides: TGTGCCTGCAGCGAGGTGGGGACTAATGAAAAACTGTTTTTT. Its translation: CACSEVGTNEKLFF.

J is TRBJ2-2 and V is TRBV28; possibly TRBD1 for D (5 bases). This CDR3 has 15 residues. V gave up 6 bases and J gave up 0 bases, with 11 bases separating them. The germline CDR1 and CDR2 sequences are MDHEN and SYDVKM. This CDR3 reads CASRAGSANTGELFF. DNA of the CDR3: TGTGCCAGCAGGGCAGGGTCTGCGAACACCGGGGAGCTGTTTTTT.

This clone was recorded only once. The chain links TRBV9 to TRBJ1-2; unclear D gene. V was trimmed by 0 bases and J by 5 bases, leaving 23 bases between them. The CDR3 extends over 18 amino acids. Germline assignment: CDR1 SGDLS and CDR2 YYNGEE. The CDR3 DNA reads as TGTGCCAGCAGCGTAGGGCAAAGAGATGAGGGTTCTGCTTATGGCTACACCTTC. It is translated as CASSVGQRDEGSAYGYTF.

The CDR3 nucleotides are TGCGCCAGCGGCAATAGCGGGAGTATGTATGAGCAGTTCTTC. It is translated as CASGNSGSMYEQFF. This chain uses TRBV4-3 with TRBJ2-1, with TRBD2 matching 9 bases. Germline loops: CDR1 LGHNA, CDR2 YSLEER. This CDR3 has 14 amino acids. With 8 bases clipped from V and 8 bases from J, the junction kept 10 bases outside the gene matches.

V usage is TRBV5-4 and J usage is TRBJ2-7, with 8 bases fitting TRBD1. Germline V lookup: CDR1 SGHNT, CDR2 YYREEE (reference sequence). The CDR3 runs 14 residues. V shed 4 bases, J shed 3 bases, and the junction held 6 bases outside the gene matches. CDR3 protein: CASSAGTGGYEQYF. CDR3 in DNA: TGTGCCAGCAGCGCCGGGACAGGCGGCTACGAGCAGTACTTC.

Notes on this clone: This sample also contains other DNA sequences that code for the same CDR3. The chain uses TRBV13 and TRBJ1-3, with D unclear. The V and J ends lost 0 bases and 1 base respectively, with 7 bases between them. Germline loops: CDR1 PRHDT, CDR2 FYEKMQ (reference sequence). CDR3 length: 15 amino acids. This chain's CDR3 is CASSLGRRSGNTIYF. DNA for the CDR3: TGTGCCAGCAGCTTAGGACGGAGGTCTGGAAACACCATATATTTT.

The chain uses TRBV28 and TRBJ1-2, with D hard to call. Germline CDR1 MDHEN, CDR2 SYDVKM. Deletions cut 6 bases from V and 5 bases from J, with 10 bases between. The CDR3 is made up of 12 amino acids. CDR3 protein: CASSFPAYGYTF. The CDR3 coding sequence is TGTGCCAGCAGCTTCCCAGCTTATGGCTACACCTTC.